The present TCR beta chain was sequenced within a study of cytomegalovirus exposure and HLA in healthy donors (dated by TCRdb to between 2016 and 2019). Some background on the complete study: According to an earlier analysis of a few hundred of the donors, about 180 million T cells yielded roughly 100 million unique TCR beta sequences and 276 Gb of sequence data. An early release covering 500 to 750 HLA-typed donors comprised approximately 290 gigabases of sequencing data and about 90 million unique TCR sequences. Of the approximately 370 genotyped donors, 80% to 90% were placed in the genetic ancestry cluster associated with self-reported Caucasian donors. The study aimed to test whether signatures of past pathogen exposure could be identified by cataloging public T cell receptors. Using immunosequencing, the study profiled T cell repertoires from 500 to 800 subjects and related those repertoires to cytomegalovirus serostatus. A separate validation cohort of about 110 different subjects was used in addition to the approximately 700-subject first cohort. To predict cytomegalovirus infection status, the study brought together high-throughput TCR immunosequencing, statistical association of individual TCRs with disease status, and machine learning. A later analysis re-examined previously published TCR beta repertoires from around 670 donors and added high-resolution HLA genotyping to investigate patterns of TCR occurrence. The later analysis used no new phenotypic data to find candidate immune exposures, relying instead on TCR beta sequences and their occurrence across donors. To decide whether each TCR beta V gene segment behaved as functional or pseudogenic, an earlier analysis of 587 of the donors relied on high-throughput TCR beta sequencing. Alongside the repertoire data, information on donor age, sex, ethnicity and CMV serostatus was compiled. A later genetic analysis took genome-wide SNP genotypes for about 55% of the 666 donors and used that subset as a discovery cohort. Every discovery cohort repertoire had been produced on one sequencing platform. Class I and class II HLA loci were covered by the typing at four-digit resolution. The number of typed donors differed by locus: about 629-640 for A, B, C, DRB1 and DQB1; 500 to 550 for DQA1; about 600 for DPA1; and about 470 for DPB1. Roughly five DR-DQ haplotypes were handled as single units for association and clustering because linkage in the cohort was strong. Among over 350 genotyped donors of the cohort, an average of roughly 240,000 unique TCR beta nucleotide sequences were sequenced per donor, roughly 18% of them non-productive.

This clone showed up just a few times. Its antigen target is currently unknown. No much larger clonotype is one base removed from it; base qualities were not supplied. The cohort consisted of more than 650 healthy bone marrow donors. All cohort members were sampled while nominally healthy, although unrecorded immune exposures were likely present. The donor was CMV seronegative and was included in the group of about 350 seronegative cohort members. A peripheral blood sample was provided by each donor, and peripheral blood mononuclear cells were used for TCR beta sequencing. Genomic DNA extraction from the blood cell samples was performed with the Qiagen DNeasy Blood Extraction Kit. Libraries were constructed by the immunoSEQ multiplex PCR assay. A mixture of 60 forward primers for TCR Vbeta segments and 13 reverse primers for TCR Jbeta segments was used in the multiplex PCR. Amplification of the CDR3 region of rearranged TCR beta genes was performed with a multiplex PCR assay on genomic DNA. The amplified TCR beta libraries were sequenced on the Illumina HiSeq System as 87-base-pair reads. As for how the authors treated the data: A later analysis tallied around 82 million unique TCR beta chains across the 666 repertoires, and approximately 9.9 million of those chains were shared by two or more donors. To remove PCR and sequencing errors, raw reads were error-corrected and collapsed into unique sequences using a nearest-neighbor algorithm that merged closely related sequences. To assign V, D and J gene segments, CDR3 sequences were aligned to IMGT reference sequences. For a sequence to be retained, at least a six-nucleotide match to both a V gene segment and a J gene segment was required. Rearrangements were called productive when the CDR3 lacked stop codons and stayed in frame with V and J; all others were non-productive. Following IMGT convention, CDR3 was defined as the stretch from the second conserved V-encoded cysteine up to the conserved J-encoded phenylalanine. Sequences without an unambiguous match to a single V gene segment were excluded from the earlier analysis of a few hundred of the donors. In an earlier analysis of almost 600 of the donors, a V segment was called functional when productive rearrangements were above 56.7%, and segregating when the standard deviation between donors exceeded 5%. To diagnose cytomegalovirus status from the catalog of TCR beta chain sequences, a statistical classification framework was built. In a later analysis, V and J genes were assigned by comparing TCR nucleotide sequences against IMGT/GENE-DB human TR gene sequences. In a later analysis, CDR3 sequences and most-parsimonious VDJ recombination scenarios were assigned using the TCRdist pipeline. A later analysis defined each TCR beta chain by its CDR3 amino acid sequence plus V-gene family, and excluded reads lacking a unique V-gene family. To address suspected cross-contamination and a sequencing artifact, a later analysis removed 550 to 750 highly shared, low-generation-probability nucleotide sequences. In a later analysis, a clonal expansion index was calculated for each public chain from normalized within-repertoire ranks of inferred template counts. In a later analysis, generation probabilities were computed with a VDJ recombination model fitted to out-of-frame rearrangements, and the resulting probabilities were checked against IGoR. In a later analysis, hypergeometric tests were used to score TCR-TCR, TCR-HLA and TCR-CMV co-occurrence, with a repertoire-size bias correction applied to TCR pairs. A later analysis estimated false discovery rates by permuting HLA or CMV assignments 20 times. A later analysis grouped co-occurring TCRs with DBSCAN, adding TCRdist sequence similarity when clustering within HLA-allele-positive subsets. Repertoires with fewer than 30,000 or more than 120,000 public chains, plus five repertoires with anomalous nucleotide sharing, were excluded from co-occurrence clustering. The source is immuneACCESS, and TCRdb retained only in-frame sequences with V and J called. Part of the clones is not carried over; for the studies checked, unresolved V genes explain less than half of this, and the remainder is unexplained. V, J and clone size derive from that table, while D and trimming were established from the DNA sequence. Counted in this sample were approximately 90,000 clones; about 77% of them appeared once. The ten top clones hold 3.4% of the sample.

The paper's findings and limits, for the study overall: Most TCR sequences were observed very rarely across donors, whereas some public TCRs were present in many individuals. A further reported finding was that TCR beta sequences accurately predicted the HLA-A and HLA-B alleles for most subjects in the first cohort. Immune exposure information for the cohort was limited to CMV serostatus. The earlier analysis of 587 of the donors excluded roughly 17 rarely observed V segments, including chromosome 9 orphons, because counts were too low. According to the authors, the approach could potentially be generalized to other disease states and immunological phenotypes. An earlier analysis of approximately 530 of the donors showed that most TCR beta V segments appeared in productive rearrangements either about 90% or about 30% of the time, which broadly matched IMGT annotations. In vitro tests confirmed that a few of the cytomegalovirus-associated TCR beta chains recognize cytomegalovirus antigens. A cluster of highly shared sequence variants was judged likely to be a technical artifact of the sequencing pipeline. In a later analysis, HLA-associated TCR beta chains showed more clonal expansion and lower generation probabilities than non-associated chains that were equally common. Several of the top co-occurrence clusters appeared to be linked to parvovirus B19, influenza, CMV and Epstein-Barr virus, according to a later analysis. At a false discovery rate of 0.05, a later analysis linked some 18,000 TCR beta sequences to specific HLA alleles. An association between a missense DCLRE1C variant and V-gene and J-gene trimming of TCR beta chains was found in a later genetic analysis and replicated in an independent cohort. Strong co-occurrence of HLA alleles, especially DR and DQ, made assigning TCR associations to individual alleles difficult. In a later analysis, most CMV-associated TCR beta chains were found to appear HLA-restricted, with HLA associations seemingly driven largely by CMV exposure. HLA typing was unavailable for some donors at each locus, so association tests used only the typed subset. Compared with the roughly 720-donor mean, donors in an Asian-associated ancestry cluster had fewer N-insertions in productive TCRs, according to a later genetic analysis. Presence/absence analyses assumed roughly uniform sequencing depth across donors, an assumption that may not hold. Only TCR beta chains were sequenced in this cohort, and the absence of alpha or paired-chain data limited detectable features. In a later analysis, TCR association rates were found to vary across HLA loci, with the most associated TCRs seen for DRB1 alleles and the fewest for HLA-C alleles. The classifier was reported to diagnose cytomegalovirus status with high specificity and sensitivity in both the original and validation cohorts. Correlated functional status among segregating V segments might be attributable to linkage disequilibrium, but an unknown experimental factor could not be ruled out. In the study, 150 to 200 TCR beta chains were listed as associated with cytomegalovirus.

What was sequenced was PBMCs. This TCR derives from a man aged 35 to 55 in good health and CMV-seronegative.

The bases read TGTGCCAGCAGAAAGGTGGCAGGGCGCTCTGGAAACACCATATATTTT. Translated, it reads CASRKVAGRSGNTIYF. The receptor chain draws on TRBV2 and TRBJ1-3; the D gene is possibly TRBD1, with 5 bases matching. The CDR3 numbers 16 residues from cysteine through phenylalanine. Just the 48-base CDR3 DNA is kept, in frame starting at base 1. V is reduced by 6 bases and J by 0 bases, leaving a spacing of 15 bases between them. Based on the germline V gene, the CDR1 and CDR2 sequences are SNHLY and FYNNEI.